This T cell receptor (beta chain) stems from a study of T cell changes during pregnancy in multiple sclerosis. Germline V gene data show CDR1 as SGHTA and CDR2 as FQGNSA. CDR3 length: 15 amino acids. Trimming at V came to 5 bases and at J to 5 bases, leaving 11 bases not matched to a gene. Some clones are missing from TCRdb's copy, which holds only in-frame ones; the method was immunoSEQ multiplex PCR. The sample records tens of thousands of clones, around 94% being singletons. The material sequenced was peripheral blood, taken in the second trimester of pregnancy. The clonotype originates from a female donor in good health, enrolled as a control in a pregnancy study. V is TRBV7-2 and J is TRBJ2-7; 8 bases are a match to TRBD2. DNA for the CDR3: TGTGCCAGCAGCCCGGGGACTAGAAATTTCCACGAGCAGTACTTC. Protein product: CASSPGTRNFHEQYF.